The 21 T cell receptor beta chains below were found in one sample sequenced in a study of blood T cells in healthy people across ages. The use of a sample-barcoded 5' primer and a J-beta primer mix characterized a second PCR of 7 to 11 cycles. TCRdb reprocessed the 5' RACE reads with MiXCR, giving one entry per CDR3 protein. The sample lists hundreds of thousands of distinct CDR3 sequences; under 35% were seen once. Sequenced input: blood. The receptors stem from a woman of 80 years or more in good health.

The table lists this clonotype with a few counts. This rearrangement joins TRBV12-3 or TRBV12-4 to TRBJ2-2; D is undetermined. CDR3 length: 14 residues. Trimming took 3 bases from V and 4 from J, leaving 9 bases between them. CDR3 coding DNA: TGTGCCAGCAGTTTTTTGGTTGGCACCGGGGAGCTGTTTTTT. Amino acid sequence: CASSFLVGTGELFF.

This clonotype was counted ten times or more. The chain couples TRBV5-1 to TRBJ2-6; TRBD2 might be the D (5 bases). This CDR3 is 17 amino acids long. Trimming left V 1 base short and J 0 bases short, with 11 bases between. CDR1 is SGHRS and CDR2 is YFSETQ in the germline V gene. DNA for the CDR3: TGCGCCAGCAGCTTGAGCGTCCGGGACTCTGGGGCCAACGTCCTGACTTTC. Its translation is CASSLSVRDSGANVLTF.

In the case of this clonotype: This may arise from a read error, as a much more abundant clone is one base away. This chain connects TRBV7-2 to TRBJ1-6; 9 nucleotides agree with TRBD1. There are 12 residues in the CDR3. Germline V gives CDR1 SGHTA, CDR2 FQGNSA. The CDR3 loop reads CASSYGTGPRHF. DNA of the CDR3: TGTGCCAGCAGCTACGGGACAGGGCCCCGCCACTTT.

The chain combines TRBV18 with TRBJ1-6; TRBD1 might be the D (5 bases). The length of the CDR3 is 17 residues. The germline CDR1 and CDR2 sequences are KGHSH and LQKENI. V was trimmed by 3 bases and J by 7 bases, leaving 19 bases between them. CDR3 amino acids: CASSPSRNQGSNSPLHF. Here the CDR3 DNA reads TGTGCCAGCTCACCGAGTCGCAACCAGGGATCGAATTCACCCCTCCACTTT. Variable domain in full (rest from reference TRBV18 and TRBJ1-6): NAGVMQNPRHLVRRRGQEARLRCSPMKGHSHVYWYRQLPEEGLKFMVYLQKENIIDESGMPKERFSAEFPKEGPSILRIQQVVRGDSAAYFCASSPSRNQGSNSPLHFGNGTRLTVT.

This chain joins TRBV30 and TRBJ1-5; unclear D gene. Germline values: CDR1 GTSNPN, CDR2 SVGIG (reference sequence). This CDR3 has 14 amino acids. Trimming stripped 0 bases from V and 5 bases from J, with 11 bases between. The CDR3 sequence: CAWSVQGGYQPQHF. CDR3 nucleotides: TGTGCCTGGAGTGTCCAAGGAGGATATCAGCCCCAGCATTTT.

In this sample, this clonotype turned up many times. The chain couples TRBV15 to TRBJ2-7; D might be TRBD1 (6 bases). There are 15 residues in the CDR3. CDR1 is LNHNV and CDR2 is YYDKDF in the germline V gene (reference sequence). With 3 bases removed from V and 3 bases from J, the gap between germline ends came to 15 bases. CDR3 DNA sequence: TGTGCCACCAGCAGGGGCGACAGGTCCTACTACGAGCAGTACTTC. It yields the protein CATSRGDRSYYEQYF.

The CDR3, as DNA: TGTGCCAGCAGAAGACAGGTTGAAGCTTTCTTT. Translated, it gives CASRRQVEAFF. The rearrangement uses TRBV6-2 or TRBV6-3 and TRBJ1-1; the D gene is possibly TRBD1 (6 bases). The CDR3 runs to 11 residues. V lost 6 bases and J lost 7, with 9 bases in between. Germline V lookup: CDR1 MNHEY, CDR2 SVGEGT.

This clonotype was picked up many times. The CDR3 coding sequence is TGTGCCAGCAGCCGTGGCCCCGGGACCCGGAGCACAGATACGCAGTATTTT. Its translation: CASSRGPGTRSTDTQYF. V usage is TRBV13 and J usage is TRBJ2-3; tentatively, D is TRBD1 or TRBD2 (5 bases each). Germline V gene sequence: CDR1 PRHDT, CDR2 FYEKMQ (reference sequence). The CDR3 sequence is 17 residues long. Trimming pared 5 bases from V and 0 bases from J, leaving 18 bases between.

This clonotype was found many times. CDR3 sequence (DNA): TGCAGTGCTAGAGAACCCAAGGCAGGGCTATACGAGCAGTACTTC. The encoded protein is CSAREPKAGLYEQYF. The chain couples TRBV20-1 to TRBJ2-7, with D possibly TRBD1 on 5 matching bases. This CDR3 has 15 amino acids. V shed 0 bases and J shed 4 bases, with 16 bases lying between them. CDR1 is DFQATT, CDR2 SNEGSKA, per germline (reference sequence).

Worth noting for this clonotype: Since a much larger clone is just one base distant, this may be a read error. The V gene is TRBV6-6, the J gene TRBJ2-3; D gene unclear. There are 14 residues in the CDR3. V lost 0 bases and J 4 bases, leaving 8 bases between the germline ends. The germline V gene has CDR1 MNHNY and CDR2 SVGAGI (reference sequence). CDR3 DNA sequence: TGTGCCAGCAGTTACTCGACGCACGCAGATACGCAGTATTTT. Translated: CASSYSTHADTQYF.

This clonotype was seen ten or more times. The gene calls are TRBV20-1 and TRBJ1-2; D gene unclear. V was shortened by 5 bases and J by 1 base, with 14 bases between the two germline ends. Germline assignment: CDR1 DFQATT and CDR2 SNEGSKA (reference sequence). The length of the CDR3 is 14 residues. CDR3 sequence (DNA): TGCAGTGCTCGCAATCTTGATCTTAACTATGGCTACACCTTC. Protein product: CSARNLDLNYGYTF.

There are a few counts of this clonotype. The chain combines TRBV27 with TRBJ2-6; D not certain. With 0 bases removed from V and 0 bases from J, the gap between germline ends came to 6 bases. CDR3 size: 16 residues. Germline V gene lookup returns CDR1 MNHEY and CDR2 SMNVEV (reference sequence). In DNA, the CDR3 is TGTGCCAGCAGTTTATCGCGAAACTCTGGGGCCAACGTCCTGACTTTC. Translation gives CASSLSRNSGANVLTF.

This clonotype was recorded at least ten times. This rearrangement joins TRBV18 to TRBJ2-1; possibly TRBD1 for D (5 bases). This CDR3 has 15 amino acids. The V end was cut by 3 bases, the J end by 0 bases, with 9 bases between. CDR1 KGHSH and CDR2 LQKENI come from the germline V gene. CDR3 in amino acids: CASSPRQSSYNEQFF. For the CDR3, the DNA is TGTGCCAGCTCACCTCGACAGAGCTCCTACAATGAGCAGTTCTTC.

Only a few counts were recorded for this clonotype. A much larger clone sits a single nucleotide away, making a read error possible. The V call is TRBV25-1, the J call TRBJ2-1; 12 positions agree with TRBD2. Germline V gene lookup returns CDR1 MGHDK and CDR2 SYGVNS. This CDR3 contains 18 residues. The CDR3 DNA reads as TGTGTCAGCACCTCAGCTAGCGGGGGGGAATACTCCTACAATGAGCAGTTCTTC. Translated, it gives CVSTSASGGEYSYNEQFF.

The rearrangement uses TRBV11-3 and TRBJ1-5; 8 positions match TRBD1. CDR1 and CDR2 (germline): SGHNT, YENEEA. J lost 0 bases, V lost 2 bases, and 15 bases had no gene match. CDR3 size: 20 residues. The CDR3 DNA reads TGTGCCAGCAGCTTATTGGGGTCGAACAGGGGGATCTATAGCAATCAGCCCCAGCATTTT. Its protein is CASSLLGSNRGIYSNQPQHF. Using reference TRBV11-3 and TRBJ1-5 for the parts outside the CDR3, the full variable domain is EAGVVQSPRYKIIEKKQPVAFWCNPISGHNTLYWYLQNLGQGPELLIRYENEEAVDDSQLPKDRFSAERLKGVDSTLKIQPAELGDSAVYLCASSLLGSNRGIYSNQPQHFGDGTRLSIL.

Regarding this clonotype: One end of the junction fails to match germline, which may point to a read error. The CDR3 region is CATSRVRQGTAKNIQYF. The CDR3 nucleotides read TGTGCCACCAGCAGAGTAAGACAGGGGACGGCCAAAAACATTCAGTATTTC. The chain employs TRBV15 and TRBJ2-4; 8 bases are shared with TRBD1. Germline CDR1 and CDR2: LNHNV and YYDKDF (reference sequence). The CDR3 length is 17 residues.

This clonotype was recorded only once. V and J are TRBV7-9 and TRBJ1-4; D may be TRBD1 (5 bases). The V gene lost 2 bases and the J gene lost 4 bases, with 14 bases spanning the gap. Germline-derived CDR1 and CDR2 are SEHNR and FQNEAQ (reference sequence). The CDR3 loop spans 16 amino acids. The CDR3 here is CASSLMKGRHNEKLFF. For the CDR3, the DNA is TGTGCCAGCAGCTTAATGAAGGGACGGCATAATGAAAAACTGTTTTTT.

The chain's CDR3 is CASSLVVGTENQETQYF. The CDR3, as DNA: TGTGCCAGCAGCTTAGTAGTCGGGACAGAGAATCAAGAGACCCAGTACTTC. The V gene is TRBV11-3, the J gene TRBJ2-4, with 7 bases fitting TRBD1. Matching the DNA end better, TRBJ2-5 makes the J call doubtful. The CDR3 loop spans 17 amino acids. Germline lookup yields CDR1 SGHNT and CDR2 YENEEA.

This clonotype came up many times. The chain employs TRBV7-2 and TRBJ2-1, with 7 bases matching TRBD2. CDR1 SGHTA and CDR2 FQGNSA come from the germline V gene. The CDR3 runs to 17 residues. With V trimmed by 4 bases and J by 10 bases, 19 bases remained unmatched. As DNA, the CDR3 is TGTGCCAGCAGCTCGCAGCCAGCGGGATTAGCCGGGAGCGAGCAGTTCTTC. Encoded protein: CASSSQPAGLAGSEQFF.

Ten or more counts support this clonotype. The V call is TRBV29-1, the J call TRBJ2-3; D perhaps matches TRBD1 (5 bases). The CDR3 has 15 residues. CDR1 SQVTM and CDR2 ANQGSEA come from the germline V gene. Trimming stripped 3 bases from V and 0 bases from J, with 13 bases between. CDR3 sequence reads: CSVEVVRASTDTQYF. The CDR3 region has the DNA TGCAGCGTTGAGGTGGTCAGGGCTAGCACAGATACGCAGTATTTT.

This clonotype was counted only a few times. V usage is TRBV6-6 and J usage is TRBJ1-6; TRBD1 matches at 9 bases. The CDR3 sequence is 15 residues long. Germline V lookup: CDR1 MNHNY, CDR2 SVGAGI (reference sequence). The V segment lost 0 bases and the J segment 8 bases; nucleotides outside the gene matches: 2. CDR3 residues: CASSYSGQGDSPLHF. DNA of the CDR3: TGTGCCAGCAGTTACTCGGGACAGGGCGATTCACCCCTCCACTTT.